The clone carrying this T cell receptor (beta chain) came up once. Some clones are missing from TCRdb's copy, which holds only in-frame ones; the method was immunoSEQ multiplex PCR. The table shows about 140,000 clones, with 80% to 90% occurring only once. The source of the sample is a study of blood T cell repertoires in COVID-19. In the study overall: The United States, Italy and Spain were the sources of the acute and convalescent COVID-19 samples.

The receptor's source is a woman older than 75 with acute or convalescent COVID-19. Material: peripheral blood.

CDR3 DNA: TGCGCCAGCAGCTTGGCCCTGGTAGCGGGGGTCACAGATACGCAGTATTTT. As protein: CASSLALVAGVTDTQYF. V is TRBV5-1 and J is TRBJ2-3, with 9 positions matching TRBD2. CDR1 and CDR2 (germline): SGHRS, YFSETQ. CDR3 size: 17 residues. The junction had 7 bases not matched to a gene; V was cut back by 0 bases and J by 2 bases.